These T cell receptor beta chains were read from a single sample in a study of long-term antiretroviral therapy in people with HIV. Assay used: immunoSEQ multiplex PCR; TCRdb lists only in-frame clones, some missing. The data show tens of thousands of clones, with around 86% seen just once and 6.2% held by the top ten. Sequences were derived from unsorted PBMCs, sampled 1 year after starting antiretroviral therapy. Receptors were obtained from a man aged 18 to 29 with HIV. Both conserved end residues are part of each CDR3. Fields, in order: clone size, V gene, D gene, J gene, CDR3 protein, CDR3 DNA. The D gene is left open where the match is weak. The size field is filled for only some rows; it gives once, few, many or a size class.

>-|TRBV4-1|-|TRBJ2-7
CASSRVFGVEQYF
TGCGCCAGCAGTAGGGTCTTCGGGGTCGAGCAGTACTTC
>-|TRBV7-3|TRBD2|TRBJ2-3
CASSPTTSGPTDTQYF
TGTGCCAGCAGCCCGACGACTAGCGGACCCACAGATACGCAGTATTTT
>-|TRBV7-2|TRBD1|TRBJ1-2
CASSPGTAYGYTF
TGTGCCAGCAGCCCAGGGACAGCTTATGGCTACACCTTC
>-|TRBV5-1|TRBD2|TRBJ2-5
CASSFPLAGDRETQYF
TGCGCCAGCAGCTTCCCACTAGCGGGAGATCGAGAGACCCAGTACTTC
>few|TRBV19|-|TRBJ2-7
CASSSSYEQYF
TGTGCCAGTAGCTCCTCCTACGAGCAGTACTTC
>few|TRBV6-5|-|TRBJ1-4
CASKARRTNEKLFF
TGTGCCAGCAAGGCGAGGAGAACTAATGAAAAACTGTTTTTT
>-|TRBV6-1|-|TRBJ1-1
CASSEKSPGGGNTEAFF
TGTGCCAGCAGTGAAAAGTCCCCCGGGGGGGGGAACACTGAAGCTTTCTTT
>-|TRBV9|-|TRBJ2-3
CASSPGITDLNGRDTDTQYF
TGTGCCAGCAGCCCTGGCATTACGGACTTGAACGGAAGGGATACAGATACGCAGTATTTT
>once|TRBV6-5|TRBD1|TRBJ1-1
CASSYDRVMGTEAFF
TGTGCCAGCAGTTACGACAGGGTGATGGGGACTGAAGCTTTCTTT
>few|TRBV6-6|TRBD1|TRBJ1-6
CASSPGQGVSSPLHF
TGTGCCAGCAGTCCGGGACAGGGGGTTAGTTCACCCCTCCACTTT
>-|TRBV5-1|-|TRBJ1-2
CASSISGTNYGYTF
TGCGCCAGCAGCATATCAGGAACTAACTATGGCTACACCTTC
>-|TRBV25-1|TRBD2|TRBJ2-3
CASSEAHIAGGPTDTQYF
TGTGCCAGCAGTGAAGCTCATATAGCGGGGGGACCCACAGATACGCAGTATTTT
>-|TRBV15|-|TRBJ1-2
CATSFGQFRGYTF
TGTGCCACCAGTTTCGGACAATTCCGGGGCTACACCTTC
>-|TRBV4-3|-|TRBJ1-5
CASSQDTGFDQPQHF
TGCGCCAGCAGCCAAGATACCGGATTCGATCAGCCCCAGCATTTT
>-|TRBV10-3|-|TRBJ2-1
CAISESVSLGNEQFF
TGTGCCATCAGTGAGTCGGTTTCCCTGGGGAATGAGCAGTTCTTC
>-|TRBV18|TRBD1|TRBJ1-2
CASSPPGTANYGYTF
TGTGCCAGCTCACCACCCGGGACAGCTAACTATGGCTACACCTTC
>-|TRBV18|TRBD1|TRBJ2-2
CASAKDRGNTGELFF
TGTGCCAGCGCCAAGGACAGGGGGAACACCGGGGAGCTGTTTTTT
>-|TRBV4-1|TRBD1|TRBJ1-2
CASSQRTGVGYGYTF
TGCGCCAGCAGCCAGCGGACAGGGGTTGGCTATGGCTACACCTTC
>-|TRBV18|TRBD2|TRBJ2-1
CASSPPVAGGPHEQFF
TGTGCCAGCTCACCACCGGTAGCGGGAGGGCCTCATGAGCAGTTCTTC
>-|TRBV19|TRBD1|TRBJ2-7
CASSNRDSSYEQYF
TGTGCCAGTAGTAACCGGGACAGCTCCTACGAGCAGTACTTC
>-|TRBV7-3|TRBD1|TRBJ2-1
CASSPHTGGNEQFF
TGTGCCAGCAGCCCCCATACAGGGGGCAATGAGCAGTTCTTC
>-|TRBV4-1|TRBD1|TRBJ1-4
CASSQGDRASEKLFF
TGCGCCAGCAGCCAAGGGGACAGGGCCAGTGAAAAACTGTTTTTT
>-|TRBV5-1|-|TRBJ2-7
CASSSSYEQYF
TGCGCCAGCAGCTCCTCCTACGAGCAGTACTTC
>-|TRBV27|TRBD1|TRBJ2-7
CASGAGGGYEQYF
TGTGCCAGCGGGGCAGGGGGCGGATACGAGCAGTACTTC
>-|TRBV7-9|-|TRBJ2-7
CASSGYEQYF
TGTGCCAGCAGCGGCTACGAGCAGTACTTC
>once|TRBV7-6|-|TRBJ2-7
CASSLEISYEQYF
TGTGCCAGCAGCTTAGAAATCTCCTACGAGCAGTACTTC
>-|TRBV6-1|-|TRBJ1-3
CASSDYVWGHGNTIYF
TGTGCCAGCAGTGATTATGTATGGGGGCACGGAAACACCATATATTTT
>-|TRBV9|-|TRBJ1-5
CASSTQAGVNNQPQHF
TGTGCCAGCAGCACCCAGGCGGGGGTGAACAATCAGCCCCAGCATTTT
>-|TRBV7-9|TRBD1|TRBJ1-1
CASSLDRGAEAFF
TGTGCCAGCAGCTTAGACAGGGGTGCTGAAGCTTTCTTT
>-|TRBV5-4|-|TRBJ2-5
CASSLVGTQETQYF
TGTGCCAGCAGCTTGGTAGGGACCCAAGAGACCCAGTACTTC
>-|TRBV11-2|TRBD2|TRBJ2-7
CASSLGGGPGEQYF
TGTGCCAGCAGCTTGGGGGGAGGGCCGGGCGAGCAGTACTTC
>-|TRBV5-1|TRBD1|TRBJ1-6
CASSLYPGQGTSPLHF
TGCGCCAGCAGCTTATATCCGGGACAGGGGACTTCACCCCTCCACTTT
>-|TRBV9|-|TRBJ2-3
CASSVVVWDTQYF
TGTGCCAGCAGCGTCGTGGTTTGGGATACGCAGTATTTT
>-|TRBV28|TRBD1|TRBJ2-7
CASSLEQGLLRGEQYF
TGTGCCAGCAGTTTAGAACAGGGGCTATTAAGGGGCGAGCAGTACTTC
>-|TRBV7-3|TRBD2|TRBJ2-1
CASRTSGRRNEQFF
TGTGCCAGCAGGACTAGCGGGAGGCGCAATGAGCAGTTCTTC
>-|TRBV18|TRBD1|TRBJ2-7
CASSITGDEQYF
TGTGCCAGCTCAATAACAGGGGACGAGCAGTACTTC
>-|TRBV27|-|TRBJ1-1
CASSSAGTEAFF
TGTGCCAGCAGTTCGGCAGGGACTGAAGCTTTCTTT
>-|TRBV5-1|TRBD1|TRBJ1-1
CASSLRGGESEAFF
TGCGCCAGCAGCTTGCGAGGGGGCGAGTCTGAAGCTTTCTTT